This T cell receptor (beta chain) was retrieved from a study of control samples from healthy donors and cancer patients. The table came from immunoSEQ multiplex PCR; TCRdb's copy has only in-frame clones and leaves some out. The sample consists of some 77,000 clones, around 90% of them appearing once. V lost 11 bases and J lost 1; bases outside the gene matches: 10. The CDR3 is 14 amino acids. From germline, CDR1 is MNHEY and CDR2 SVGAGI. This receptor was taken from a woman aged 55-75 years in good health. The V and J genes are TRBV6-5 and TRBJ2-5, with TRBD1 matching 7 bases. The sequenced material came from blood. CDR3 amino acids: CASRKDRSQETQYF. As DNA, the CDR3 is TGTGCCTCCCGGAAGGACAGGAGCCAAGAGACCCAGTACTTC.